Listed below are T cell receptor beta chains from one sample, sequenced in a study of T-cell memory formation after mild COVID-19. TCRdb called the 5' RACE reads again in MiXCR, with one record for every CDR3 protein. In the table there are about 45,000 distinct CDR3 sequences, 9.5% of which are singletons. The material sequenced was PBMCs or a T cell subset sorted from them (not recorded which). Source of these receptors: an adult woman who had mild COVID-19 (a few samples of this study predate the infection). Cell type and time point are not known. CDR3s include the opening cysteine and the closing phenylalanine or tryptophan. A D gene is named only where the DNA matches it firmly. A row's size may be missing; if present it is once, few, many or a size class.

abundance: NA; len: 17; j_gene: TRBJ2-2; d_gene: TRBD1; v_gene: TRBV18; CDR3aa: CASSPSRTGGRTGELFF; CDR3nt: TGTGCCAGCTCACCATCCCGGACAGGGGGACGTACCGGGGAGCTGTTTTTT
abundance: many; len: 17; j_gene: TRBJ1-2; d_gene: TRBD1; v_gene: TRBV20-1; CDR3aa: CSARPAPSGGVGYGYTF; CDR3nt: TGCAGTGCGCGCCCCGCGCCCTCAGGGGGCGTCGGCTATGGCTACACCTTC
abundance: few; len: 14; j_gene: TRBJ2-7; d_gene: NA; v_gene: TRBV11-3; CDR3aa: CASSLGGDSYEQYF; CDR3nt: TGTGCCAGCAGCTTAGGGGGGGACAGCTACGAGCAGTACTTC
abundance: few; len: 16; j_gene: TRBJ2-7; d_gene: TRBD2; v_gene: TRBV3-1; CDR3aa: CASSQVLLAGPYEQYF; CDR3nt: TGTGCCAGCAGCCAAGTCCTCCTAGCGGGGCCCTACGAGCAGTACTTC
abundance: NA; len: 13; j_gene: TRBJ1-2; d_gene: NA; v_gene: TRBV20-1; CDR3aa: CSARYRANYGYTF; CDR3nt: TGCAGTGCTAGGTACAGGGCTAACTATGGCTACACCTTC
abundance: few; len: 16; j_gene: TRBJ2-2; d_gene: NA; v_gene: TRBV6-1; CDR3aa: CASRLHPQQNTGELFF; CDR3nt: TGTGCCAGCAGACTCCACCCCCAACAGAACACCGGGGAGCTGTTTTTT
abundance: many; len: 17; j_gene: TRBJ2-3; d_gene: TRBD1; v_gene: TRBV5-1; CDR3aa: CASSLDPSGQGAATQYF; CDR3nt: TGCGCCAGCAGCTTGGACCCCTCGGGACAGGGGGCTGCTACGCAGTATTTT
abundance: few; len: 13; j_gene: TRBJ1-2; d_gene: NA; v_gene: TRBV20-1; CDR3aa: CSAVPSGSYGYTF; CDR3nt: TGCAGTGCTGTCCCGTCCGGTAGCTATGGCTACACCTTC
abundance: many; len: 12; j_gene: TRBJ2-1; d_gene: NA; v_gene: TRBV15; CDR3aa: CATSRPRGEQFF; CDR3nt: TGTGCCACCAGCAGACCTCGCGGTGAGCAGTTCTTC
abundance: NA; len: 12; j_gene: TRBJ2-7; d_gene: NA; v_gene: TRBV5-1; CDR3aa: CASSDKSYEQYF; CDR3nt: TGCGCCAGCAGCGATAAATCGTACGAGCAGTACTTC
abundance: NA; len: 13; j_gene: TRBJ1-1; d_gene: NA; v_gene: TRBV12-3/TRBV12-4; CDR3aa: CASKAGSATEAFF; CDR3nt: TGTGCCAGCAAGGCAGGGTCGGCCACTGAAGCTTTCTTT
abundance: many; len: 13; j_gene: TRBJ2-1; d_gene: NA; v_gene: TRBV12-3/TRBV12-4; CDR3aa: CASSWSGGNEQFF; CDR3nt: TGTGCCAGCAGTTGGTCCGGAGGTAATGAGCAGTTCTTC
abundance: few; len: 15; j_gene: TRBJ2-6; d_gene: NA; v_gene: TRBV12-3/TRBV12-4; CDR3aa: CASSLRGSGANVLTF; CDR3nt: TGTGCCAGCAGTTTAAGGGGATCTGGGGCCAACGTCCTGACTTTC
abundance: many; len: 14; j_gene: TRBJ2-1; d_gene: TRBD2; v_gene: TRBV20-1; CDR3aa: CSAPHIAGNNEQFF; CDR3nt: TGCAGTGCCCCTCACATAGCGGGAAACAATGAGCAGTTCTTC
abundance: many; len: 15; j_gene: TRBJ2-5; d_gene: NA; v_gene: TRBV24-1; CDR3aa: CATSDPRQSQETQYF; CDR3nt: TGTGCCACCAGTGACCCAAGACAATCTCAAGAGACCCAGTACTTC